A selection of T cell receptor beta chains follows, all from one sample in a study of T cell responses to AZD1222 COVID-19 vaccine. Some clones are missing from TCRdb's copy, which holds only in-frame ones; the method was immunoSEQ multiplex PCR. The data show 85,000 to 130,000 clones, around 90% seen once. The sample in question was peripheral blood, obtained on day 0 of AZD1222 vaccination. The receptors were sampled from an adult in good health. Each CDR3 is given with its conserved first and last residue. Fields, in order: V gene, D gene, clone size, CDR3 length, J gene, CDR3 DNA, CDR3 protein. The D gene is left open where the match is weak. The listing skips clone size in some rows; elsewhere it reads once, few, many or a size class.

TRBV18	TRBD2	.	18	TRBJ2-1	TGTGCCAGCTTTCCGGGACTAGCGTCGAGAAGCTCCTACAATGAGCAGTTCTTC	CASFPGLASRSSYNEQFF
TRBV2	.	.	12	TRBJ2-7	TGTGCCAGCAAGGGACTTCTCTACGAGCAGTACTTC	CASKGLLYEQYF
TRBV18	.	.	14	TRBJ1-1	TGTGCCAGCTCACCACGACAGGAAACGTCTGAAGCTTTCTTT	CASSPRQETSEAFF
TRBV27	.	.	14	TRBJ1-2	TGTGCCAGCAGTTTAAGCAGGGACACGTATGGCTACACCTTC	CASSLSRDTYGYTF
TRBV7-9	.	.	14	TRBJ1-2	TGTGCCAGCAGCTTAATAGGACCTGGCTATGGCTACACCTTC	CASSLIGPGYGYTF
TRBV11-3	.	.	16	TRBJ2-2	TGTGCCAGCAGCTTATTCGGGGCCACGAACACCGGGGAGCTGTTTTTT	CASSLFGATNTGELFF
TRBV5-1	.	.	17	TRBJ1-3	TGCGCCAGCAGCTTGGGAGTCCCGGACAGCTCTGGAAACACCATATATTTT	CASSLGVPDSSGNTIYF
TRBV10-2	.	.	14	TRBJ1-5	TGCGCCAGCAGTCCAAGTGTGGGCAATCAGCCCCAGCATTTT	CASSPSVGNQPQHF
TRBV19	TRBD1	.	13	TRBJ1-3	TGTGCCAGTAGGCTACAGGGGATAAACACCATATATTTT	CASRLQGINTIYF
TRBV19	.	.	14	TRBJ2-1	TGTGCCAGTAGTTTGGCGAGCTCCTACAATGAGCAGTTCTTC	CASSLASSYNEQFF
TRBV9	.	.	15	TRBJ1-4	TGTGCCAGCAGCGTAGGTGGACTCCCCAATGAAAAACTGTTTTTT	CASSVGGLPNEKLFF
TRBV7-3	.	few	12	TRBJ2-1	TGTGCCAGCAGCTCTATGCGGGACCACCTAATCTTC	CASSSMRDHLIF
TRBV18	.	.	13	TRBJ2-1	TGTGCCAGCTCACCAAGTGGGGGAAATGAGCAGTTCTTC	CASSPSGGNEQFF
TRBV6-5	.	.	15	TRBJ2-2	TGTGCCAGCAGTTACTTAACAGGGTTTTTTGGGGAGCTGTTTTTT	CASSYLTGFFGELFF
TRBV30	.	.	13	TRBJ1-5	TGTGCCTGGAGTGTAAAAATCGATCAGCCCCAGCATTTT	CAWSVKIDQPQHF
TRBV27	TRBD1	.	15	TRBJ2-1	TGTGCCAGCAGTACCGAAGGACAGGAACACAATGAGCAGTTCTTC	CASSTEGQEHNEQFF
TRBV9	TRBD2	.	19	TRBJ2-1	TGTGCCAGCAGCTATGGACTAGCGGGAGGCAATCCAACCAACAGTGAGCAGTTCTTC	CASSYGLAGGNPTNSEQFF
TRBV5-8	TRBD1	.	14	TRBJ2-5	TGTGCCAGCAACCGACAGGGCCCCCAAGAGACCCAGTACTTC	CASNRQGPQETQYF
TRBV5-4	TRBD2	.	20	TRBJ2-3	TGTGCCAGCAGCTTGGCTCGGTCTAGCGGGAGAAAAGGCGCCACAGATACGCAGTATTTT	CASSLARSSGRKGATDTQYF
TRBV18	.	.	14	TRBJ1-2	TGTGCCAGCTCACCACTAAGGGGAGAATATGGCTACACCTTC	CASSPLRGEYGYTF
TRBV27	.	few	17	TRBJ1-4	TGTGCCAGCAGTCCCCTAGGAGTTGCTGCAACTAATGAAAAACTGTTTTTT	CASSPLGVAATNEKLFF
TRBV7-3	TRBD1	.	14	TRBJ1-2	TGTGCCAGCAAACCCAGCCAGGGGGAGTCTGGCTACACCTTC	CASKPSQGESGYTF
TRBV18	.	.	12	TRBJ1-1	TGTGCCAGCTCACCCAGGCGCACTGAAGCTTTCTTT	CASSPRRTEAFF
TRBV19	TRBD2	.	16	TRBJ2-1	TGTGCCAGTAGTCGGGGGACTAGCGCCCGACGGGGTGAGCAGTTCTTC	CASSRGTSARRGEQFF
TRBV9	.	.	13	TRBJ1-1	TGTGCCAGCAGCGCCACAGGGAACACTGAAGCTTTCTTT	CASSATGNTEAFF
TRBV19	TRBD1	.	15	TRBJ2-7	TGTGCCAGTAGTATAGACGGACAGGATCCCTACGAGCAGTACTTC	CASSIDGQDPYEQYF
TRBV5-3	.	.	16	TRBJ1-5	TGTGCCAGGGGGACCCGGCGCGGCGATAGCAATCAGCCCCAGCATTTT	CARGTRRGDSNQPQHF
TRBV6-1	.	.	14	TRBJ1-5	TGTGCCAGCAGTGAAGCCGGTCGTGTTCAGCCCCAGCATTTT	CASSEAGRVQPQHF
TRBV12-3/TRBV12-4	.	.	12	TRBJ1-2	TGTGCCAGCAGCGGGGGTAAGTATGGCTACACCTTC	CASSGGKYGYTF
TRBV5-1	.	.	13	TRBJ2-7	TGCGCCAGCAGCTTCGGCCTGGGGTCCGAGCAGTACTTC	CASSFGLGSEQYF
TRBV2	TRBD1	once	17	TRBJ1-6	TGTGCCAGCAGTGATACCGACAGGGGAAGATATAATTCACCCCTCCACTTT	CASSDTDRGRYNSPLHF
TRBV9	.	.	12	TRBJ1-2	TGTGCCAGCAGCGTAGATCGGGGGACGAGCACCTTC	CASSVDRGTSTF
TRBV3-1/TRBV3-2	TRBD2	once	17	TRBJ2-1	TGTGCCAGCAGCCAAGACCTACTAGCGGGGTCAAGGAATGAGCAGTTCTTC	CASSQDLLAGSRNEQFF
TRBV5-1	.	.	16	TRBJ2-6	TGCGCCAGCAGCTTCCGGGGTTCGAGTGGGGCCAACGTCCTGACTTTC	CASSFRGSSGANVLTF
TRBV28	.	.	15	TRBJ1-5	TGTGCCAGCAGTCACCTCTGGGGACTAAATCAGCCCCAGCATTTT	CASSHLWGLNQPQHF
TRBV11-2	.	.	14	TRBJ1-3	TGTGCCAGCAGCCGACCAAGCCTCGGAAACACCATATATTTT	CASSRPSLGNTIYF
TRBV27	.	.	14	TRBJ1-2	TGTGCCAGCAGTGGCGACAGGTTCGGCTATGGCTACACCTTC	CASSGDRFGYGYTF
TRBV5-1	.	few	14	TRBJ2-3	TGCGCCAGCAGCTTGGAGGGGAACACAGATACGCAGTATTTT	CASSLEGNTDTQYF
TRBV29-1	TRBD1	.	13	TRBJ2-5	TGCAGCGTTGGGCGGACAGGGTTCGAGACCCAGTACTTC	CSVGRTGFETQYF
TRBV6-1	.	.	15	TRBJ1-1	TGTGCCAGCAGTGAAGTTCCGGGGGCGGTCACTGAAGCTTTCTTT	CASSEVPGAVTEAFF
TRBV10-3	.	.	17	TRBJ1-2	TGTGCCATCAGTGAGTCAGGTGGACAGCGATATAACTATGGCTACACCTTC	CAISESGGQRYNYGYTF